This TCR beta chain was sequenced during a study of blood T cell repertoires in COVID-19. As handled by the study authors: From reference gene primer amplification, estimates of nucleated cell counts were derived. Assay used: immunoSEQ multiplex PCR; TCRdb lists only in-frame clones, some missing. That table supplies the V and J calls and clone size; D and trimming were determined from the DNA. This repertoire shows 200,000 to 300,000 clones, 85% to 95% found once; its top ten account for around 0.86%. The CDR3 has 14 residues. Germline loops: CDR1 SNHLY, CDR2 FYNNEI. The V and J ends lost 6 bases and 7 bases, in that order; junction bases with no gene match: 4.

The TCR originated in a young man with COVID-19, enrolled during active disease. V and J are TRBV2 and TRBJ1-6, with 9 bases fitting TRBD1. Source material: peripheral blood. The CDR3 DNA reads TGTGCCAGCAGCTTCACAGGGGGCAATTCACCCCTCCACTTT. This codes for CASSFTGGNSPLHF.